The 25 T cell receptor beta chains in this list originate from one sample, sequenced in a study of CD8+CD57+ T cells in acquired aplastic anemia. Genomic DNA was employed as the template in profiling TCR beta VDJ and CDR3. TCRdb re-analysed the reads in MiXCR, keeping a single row per CDR3 protein. The sample contains 450,000 to 600,000 distinct CDR3 sequences, more than 25% of which appear only once. Individuals selected for sequencing had exhibited CD8+CD57+ cell expansion on flow cytometry. Sequenced input: sorted CD4+, CD8+, or CD8+CD57+ T cells (not recorded which) from PBMCs. The origin of the receptors is a human donor with aplastic anemia.

There are many counts of this clonotype. CDR3 nucleotides: TGTGCCAGCGGCAGGACTAGTCGCTACGAGCAGTACTTC. Its translation is CASGRTSRYEQYF. The chain couples TRBV7-2 to TRBJ2-7; TRBD2 matches at 7 bases. Germline trimming cut 8 bases from V and 3 bases from J; bases unmatched to any gene: 7. The germline gives CDR1 SGHTA, CDR2 FQGNSA. The length of the CDR3 is 13 residues.

The chain recombines TRBV7-2 with TRBJ2-2, with TRBD2 identical over 11 bases. The CDR3 runs 16 residues. Trimming removed 4 bases from V and 9 bases from J; junction bases left unmatched: 10. Germline V lookup: CDR1 SGHTA, CDR2 FQGNSA. This chain's CDR3 is CASSYVLTSGARELFF. For the CDR3, the DNA is TGTGCCAGCAGCTACGTCCTGACTAGCGGGGCCCGGGAGCTGTTTTTT.

The V gene is TRBV14, the J gene TRBJ2-2; D perhaps matches TRBD1 (6 bases). Trimming cost V 5 bases and J 2 bases, with 15 bases left between them. Germline values: CDR1 SGHDN, CDR2 FVKESK. This CDR3 is 16 amino acids long. The CDR3 DNA reads as TGTGCCAGCAGCAAGTTCCGGGACATAAACACCGGGGAGCTGTTTTTT. Its protein is CASSKFRDINTGELFF.

This chain links TRBV9 with TRBJ2-7, with 14 bases identical to TRBD2. Trimming took 3 bases from V and 9 from J; bases not matched to a gene: 5. The CDR3 is 14 amino acids. Germline V gives CDR1 SGDLS, CDR2 YYNGEE. The CDR3 protein is CASSDVGTSGRQYF. The CDR3 bases are TGTGCCAGCAGCGACGTCGGGACTAGCGGGAGGCAGTACTTC.

This clonotype has ten or more counts. The chain couples TRBV5-8 to TRBJ1-1; D may be TRBD1 (5 bases). Germline V gene sequence: CDR1 SGHTS, CDR2 YDEGEE. The ends were cut back, 0 bases at V and 1 base at J, with 7 bases in the middle. The CDR3 is 14 amino acids. CDR3 sequence: CASSLVGQNTEAFF. The CDR3 DNA sequence: TGTGCCAGCAGCTTGGTTGGACAGAACACTGAAGCTTTCTTT.

The chain links TRBV11-1 to TRBJ2-7; 14 nucleotides agree with TRBD2. In germline, CDR1 is SGHAT, CDR2 FQDESV (reference sequence). This CDR3 has 17 amino acids. Germline trimming cut 4 bases from V and 4 bases from J; bases unmatched to any gene: 9. The CDR3 DNA is TGTGCCAGCAGCTCAGGACTAGCGGGAGGTTTTGTGTACGAGCAGTACTTC. It translates to CASSSGLAGGFVYEQYF.

Many counts were recorded for this clonotype. This chain links TRBV19 with TRBJ2-2; D gene uncertain. Per germline, CDR1 LNHDA and CDR2 SQIVND (reference sequence). Trimming pared 7 bases from V and 0 bases from J, leaving 9 bases between. The CDR3 is made up of 14 amino acids. DNA for the CDR3: TGTGCCAGTAAGACACATACGAACACCGGGGAGCTGTTTTTT. This gives the protein CASKTHTNTGELFF.

This clonotype was found many times. The chain couples TRBV2 to TRBJ1-5, with D unclear. V lost 8 bases to trimming and J lost 4 bases, with 24 bases between them. Per germline, CDR1 SNHLY and CDR2 FYNNEI. The CDR3 is 17 amino acids. The CDR3 spells CASAGREVIRRNQPQHF. In DNA, the CDR3 is TGTGCCAGCGCTGGACGGGAGGTAATACGGCGGAATCAGCCCCAGCATTTT.

This clonotype was seen at least ten times. The rearrangement joins TRBV5-1 to TRBJ1-3, with D possibly being TRBD1 (5 bases). From germline, CDR1 is SGHRS and CDR2 YFSETQ. The CDR3 covers 14 residues. Trimming stripped 0 bases from V and 4 bases from J, with 8 bases between. Here the CDR3 reads CASSLAGYGNTIYF. CDR3 in DNA: TGCGCCAGCAGCTTGGCAGGGTACGGAAACACCATATATTTT.

The V and J genes are TRBV4-2 and TRBJ2-1, with TRBD2 matching 7 bases. Germline CDR1 LGHNA, CDR2 YNFKEQ. The CDR3 has 15 residues. J was trimmed by 5 bases and V by 1 base; bases with no gene match: 5. The CDR3, as DNA: TGTGCCAGCAGCCAAGTCCTAGCGGAGAACAATGAGCAGTTCTTC. This codes for CASSQVLAENNEQFF.

This clonotype was recorded at least ten times. The gene calls are TRBV19 and TRBJ1-1; 11 bases align to TRBD1. V shed 5 bases and J 6 bases; nucleotides not matched to a gene: 5. Germline V gene sequence: CDR1 LNHDA, CDR2 SQIVND (reference sequence). This CDR3 contains 14 residues. The CDR3 spells CASSLRTGGSEAFF. The CDR3 DNA reads TGTGCCAGTAGTCTCAGGACAGGGGGCTCTGAAGCTTTCTTT.

The chain is built from TRBV29-1 and TRBJ2-7; 14 bases are a match to TRBD2. The CDR3 is 15 amino acids. Germline V lookup: CDR1 SQVTM, CDR2 ANQGSEA. Trimming at V came to 4 bases and at J to 4 bases, leaving 6 bases not matched to a gene. The CDR3 bases are TGCAGCGTTGCACCGGGACTAGCGGGAGATTACGAGCAGTACTTC. Translation: CSVAPGLAGDYEQYF.

This sequence joins TRBV6-1 and TRBJ1-2; D remains ambiguous. Germline CDR1 is MNHNS and CDR2 is SASEGT. The CDR3 loop spans 14 amino acids. Trimming cost V 4 bases and J 5 bases, with 14 bases left between them. The CDR3 DNA reads TGTGCCAGCAGTGGGCTCTGGGTTGGGTATGGCTACACCTTC. It encodes CASSGLWVGYGYTF.

This clonotype was seen more than once but under ten times. Relative to the germline gene, one junction end is altered; a read error may explain this. This chain links TRBV9 with TRBJ2-1; D ambiguous. The CDR3 extends over 16 amino acids. Germline V lookup: CDR1 SGDLS, CDR2 YYNGEE. CDR3 amino acids: CASSVAIGVGYNEQFF. The CDR3 nucleotides are TGTGCCAGCAGTGTAGCTATTGGCGTAGGGTACAATGAGCAGTTCTTC.

A remark on this clonotype: At one boundary the junction diverges from the germline segment, which might be a read error. V usage is TRBV10-3 and J usage is TRBJ1-1, with D hard to call. The CDR3 totals 18 residues. Germline V gives CDR1 ENHRY, CDR2 SYGVKD. Here the CDR3 reads CASSYSNLRVTMNTEAFF. DNA for the CDR3: TGTGCCAGCAGTTACTCAAATCTGAGGGTCACCATGAACACTGAAGCTTTCTTT.

This clonotype appeared many times. The junction differs from germline at one of its ends, possibly a read error. This chain connects TRBV24-1 to TRBJ2-5; D possibly corresponds to TRBD2 (5 bases). Germline V CDR1 and CDR2: KGHDR, SFDVKD. This CDR3 comprises 17 residues. The CDR3: CATSGSSAPGWGETRYF. The DNA of the CDR3 is TGTGCCACCAGTGGGAGTTCCGCGCCGGGTTGGGGAGAGACCCGGTACTTC.

The rearrangement joins TRBV20-1 to TRBJ1-1, with 9 positions matching TRBD1. The germline V gene encodes CDR1 DFQATT and CDR2 SNEGSKA (reference sequence). This CDR3 spans 14 amino acids. The ends lost 1 base at V and 5 bases at J; junction bases unmatched: 5. CDR3 DNA sequence: TGCAGTGCTAGAGCCGGGACAGGGATTACTGAAGCTTTCTTT. It specifies CSARAGTGITEAFF.

This clonotype was detected many times. The CDR3 loop reads CATSRDRGYYEQYF. The CDR3 DNA reads as TGTGCCACCAGCAGAGACAGGGGGTACTACGAGCAGTACTTC. The V and J genes are TRBV15 and TRBJ2-7; 7 bases agree with TRBD1. J was trimmed by 3 bases and V by 0 bases; bases with no gene match: 2. The CDR3 totals 14 residues. CDR1 is LNHNV, CDR2 YYDKDF, per germline (reference sequence). The whole variable domain, filled in from reference TRBV15 and TRBJ2-7, reads DAMVIQNPRYQVTQFGKPVTLSCSQTLNHNVMYWYQQKSSQAPKLLFHYYDKDFNNEADTPDNFQSRRPNTSFCFLDIRSPGLGDTAMYLCATSRDRGYYEQYFGPGTRLTVT.

This clonotype was counted only a few times. V usage is TRBV6-1 and J usage is TRBJ1-2; D possibly corresponds to TRBD1 (5 bases). Germline V gene lookup returns CDR1 MNHNS and CDR2 SASEGT. This CDR3 has 16 residues. The V end lost 7 bases, the J end lost 3 bases, and 21 bases lay between the germline ends. DNA of the CDR3: TGTGCCAGCACTATTAGGTTCACAGGTGGCGACTATGGCTACACCTTC. Its translation is CASTIRFTGGDYGYTF.

The chain employs TRBV11-2 and TRBJ1-1, with D perhaps matching TRBD1 (5 bases). Trimming took off 4 bases at V and 6 bases at J, with 18 bases between the two ends. CDR1 is SGHAT and CDR2 is FQNNGV in the germline V gene. The CDR3 sequence is 15 residues long. The CDR3, as DNA: TGTGCCAGCAGCTACAATCGAGGGGCTTGGGCTGAAGCTTTCTTT. This encodes CASSYNRGAWAEAFF.

The chain carries TRBV19 and TRBJ1-1, with D possibly TRBD1 on 5 matching bases. Trimming stripped 5 bases from V and 1 base from J, with 14 bases between. This CDR3 is built from 15 residues. The V gene's germline CDR1 is LNHDA and CDR2 SQIVND (reference sequence). DNA of the CDR3: TGTGCCAGTAGTGCCTCAGGGTTTGGGAACACTGAAGCTTTCTTT. It specifies CASSASGFGNTEAFF. Combining the CDR3 with reference TRBV19 and TRBJ1-1 gives the whole variable domain DGGITQSPKYLFRKEGQNVTLSCEQNLNHDAMYWYRQDPGQGLRLIYYSQIVNDFQKGDIAEGYSVSREKKESFPLTVTSAQKNPTAFYLCASSASGFGNTEAFFGQGTRLTVV.

The gene calls are TRBV13 and TRBJ2-1; D gene ambiguous. The V gene's germline CDR1 is PRHDT and CDR2 FYEKMQ (reference sequence). Trimming took off 3 bases at V and 3 bases at J, with 15 bases between the two ends. This CDR3 spans 16 amino acids. CDR3 DNA sequence: TGTGCCAGCAGCTTGGATCCAGGTGGAGACTACAATGAGCAGTTCTTC. Its protein is CASSLDPGGDYNEQFF. Full variable domain (outside the CDR3, taken from reference TRBV13 and TRBJ2-1): AAGVIQSPRHLIKEKRETATLKCYPIPRHDTVYWYQQGPGQDPQFLISFYEKMQSDKGSIPDRFSAQQFSDYHSELNMSSLELGDSALYFCASSLDPGGDYNEQFFGPGTRLTVL.

This clonotype was counted between two and nine times. The chain couples TRBV20-1 to TRBJ2-1, with a tentative D call TRBD2 (6 bases). The V gene's germline CDR1 is DFQATT and CDR2 SNEGSKA (reference sequence). Trimming took off 3 bases at V and 5 bases at J, with 17 bases between the two ends. There are 15 residues in the CDR3. The DNA of the CDR3 is TGCAGTGCTAGGGGGCCTTTGGGAGGTAACAATGAGCAGTTCTTC. Protein sequence: CSARGPLGGNNEQFF.

The chain uses TRBV29-1 and TRBJ2-7; TRBD2 is a possible D gene (5 bases). Germline V gene lookup returns CDR1 SQVTM and CDR2 ANQGSEA. Trimming stripped 7 bases from V and 4 bases from J, with 8 bases between. The CDR3 spans 10 residues. The CDR3 spells CSGRRYEQYF. CDR3 nucleotide sequence: TGCAGCGGGAGGAGGTACGAGCAGTACTTC.

In regard to this clonotype: This may be a read error: a much more frequent sequence differs by one nucleotide. The chain has TRBV20-1 and TRBJ1-2; tentatively, D is TRBD1 (6 bases). The germline CDR1 and CDR2 sequences are DFQATT and SNEGSKA (reference sequence). This CDR3 comprises 13 residues. Between the trimmed V and J ends, which lost 0 bases and 10 bases, there was a span of 15 bases. CDR3 amino acids: CSARDRRTEDYTF. In nucleotides, the CDR3 is TGCAGTGCTAGAGATCGGAGGACAGAGGACTACACCTTC.